The 15 T cell receptor beta chains below come from one sample, sequenced in a study of shared clonotypes between healthy human individuals. The table came from immunoSEQ multiplex PCR; TCRdb's copy has only in-frame clones and leaves some out. In the table there are 1 million to 1.3 million clones, approximately 78% of which are singletons. Source material: memory CD4+ T cells from PBMCs. Specified subset: CD45RA-negative fraction. The origin of the receptors is a man between 18 and 35 years old in good health. Some clones in this sample may be carry-over from other donors' samples.

CDR3 in DNA: TGCAGTGCTACGGGCTCGACGCAGTATTTT. This sequence encodes CSATGSTQYF. The rearrangement joins TRBV20-1 to TRBJ2-3; no clear D gene. The CDR3 has 10 residues. Per germline, CDR1 DFQATT and CDR2 SNEGSKA (reference sequence). V dropped 4 bases and J dropped 9 bases, with 8 bases sitting between them.

The chain links TRBV6-1 to TRBJ2-2; D call uncertain. There are 13 residues in the CDR3. Trimming took 2 bases from V and 4 from J, leaving 5 bases between them. Per germline, CDR1 MNHNS and CDR2 SASEGT. The CDR3, as DNA: TGTGCCAGCAGTGAATACCCCACCGGGGAGCTGTTTTTT. As protein: CASSEYPTGELFF.

In this sample, this clone turned up once. The genes are TRBV27 and TRBJ1-2; perhaps TRBD1 as D (6 bases). The CDR3 has 15 amino acids. CDR1 is MNHEY and CDR2 is SMNVEV in the germline V gene (reference sequence). Trimming removed 5 bases from V and 4 bases from J, with 17 bases in between. CDR3 sequence reads: CASSLLRDTFYGYTF. In nucleotides, the CDR3 is TGTGCCAGCAGTCTACTCCGGGACACCTTCTATGGCTACACCTTC.

The genes are TRBV13 and TRBJ2-7; tentatively, D is TRBD2 (6 bases). Trimming cost V 0 bases and J 4 bases, with 10 bases left between them. Germline assignment: CDR1 PRHDT and CDR2 FYEKMQ (reference sequence). The CDR3 totals 14 residues. CDR3 residues: CASSLGGDSYEQYF. Here the CDR3 DNA reads TGTGCCAGCAGCTTAGGGGGGGACTCGTACGAGCAGTACTTC. Based on the CDR3 plus reference TRBV13 and TRBJ2-7, the full variable domain is AAGVIQSPRHLIKEKRETATLKCYPIPRHDTVYWYQQGPGQDPQFLISFYEKMQSDKGSIPDRFSAQQFSDYHSELNMSSLELGDSALYFCASSLGGDSYEQYFGPGTRLTVT.

In regard to this clone: A single base separates this from a much larger clone, so it may be a read error. The rearrangement joins TRBV11-1 to TRBJ1-2; possibly TRBD1 for D (6 bases). Germline V gene sequence: CDR1 SGHAT, CDR2 FQDESV (reference sequence). V was cut by 1 base and J by 6 bases, with 9 bases left in between. This CDR3 has 13 residues. This CDR3 reads CASSLGRGDGYTF. In DNA form, the CDR3 reads TGTGCCAGCAGCTTAGGCAGGGGCGATGGCTACACCTTC.

The V gene is TRBV2, the J gene TRBJ2-5; 10 positions match TRBD2. The CDR3 spans 18 residues. The germline V gene has CDR1 SNHLY and CDR2 FYNNEI. Unmatched junction bases numbered 19, after V lost 7 bases and J lost 5 bases. CDR3 protein: CASTSGGALAGAQETQYF. CDR3 DNA sequence: TGTGCCAGCACCTCCGGGGGGGCGCTAGCGGGAGCACAGGAGACCCAGTACTTC.

V gene TRBV6-1 combines with J gene TRBJ1-1, with D maybe TRBD1 (5 bases). The CDR3 is 12 amino acids. The V and J ends lost 6 bases and 10 bases respectively, with 15 bases between them. CDR1 is MNHNS, CDR2 SASEGT, per germline. CDR3 DNA sequence: TGTGCCAGCAGGGGGGGGGAGCCCGGAGCTTTCTTT. Translating it yields CASRGGEPGAFF.

In this sample, this clone turned up many times. This chain joins TRBV14 and TRBJ2-5, with D uncertain. The V gene lost 0 bases and the J gene lost 2 bases, with 16 bases spanning the gap. CDR1 SGHDN and CDR2 FVKESK come from the germline V gene. There are 17 residues in the CDR3. CDR3 loop: CASSQEPSNALQETQYF. CDR3 DNA: TGTGCCAGCAGCCAAGAACCCAGTAATGCCTTACAAGAGACCCAGTACTTC. Complete variable domain (other parts from reference TRBV14 and TRBJ2-5): EAGVTQFPSHSVIEKGQTVTLRCDPISGHDNLYWYRRVMGKEIKFLLHFVKESKQDESGMPNNRFLAERTGGTYSTLKVQPAELEDSGVYFCASSQEPSNALQETQYFGPGTRLLVL.

There are a few counts of this clone. V usage is TRBV5-6 and J usage is TRBJ2-7, with D possibly being TRBD1 (6 bases). The CDR3 is made up of 12 amino acids. Germline loops: CDR1 SGHDT, CDR2 YYEEEE. V lost 3 bases and J lost 3, with 7 bases in between. CDR3 sequence: CASSSGDYEQYF. DNA for the CDR3: TGTGCCAGCAGCTCAGGGGACTACGAGCAGTACTTC.

This clone was counted a few times. V usage is TRBV19 and J usage is TRBJ1-2, with D possibly being TRBD1 (5 bases). This CDR3 has 14 amino acids. V was cut by 3 bases and J by 6 bases, with 14 bases left in between. Germline assignment: CDR1 LNHDA and CDR2 SQIVND (reference sequence). The CDR3 DNA follows: TGTGCCAGTAGTATCGACCAGGGACGACATGGCTACACCTTC. The encoded protein is CASSIDQGRHGYTF.

The J gene is TRBJ2-7, the V gene TRBV6-5, with a weak D call TRBD2 (5 bases). The CDR3 runs 13 residues. CDR1 is MNHEY, CDR2 SVGAGI, per germline. Trimming pared 6 bases from V and 2 bases from J, leaving 11 bases between. As DNA, the CDR3 is TGTGCCAGCAGCCGAGGGTCACCCTACGAGCAGTACTTC. It specifies CASSRGSPYEQYF.

The CDR3 bases are TGCGCCAGCCTAAAGGGCTCGGGCACCGGGGAGCTGTTTTTT. Translated, it gives CASLKGSGTGELFF. V gene TRBV5-1 combines with J gene TRBJ2-2; no reliable D call. This CDR3 comprises 14 residues. V was pared by 7 bases and J by 4 bases, with 14 bases between. From germline, CDR1 is SGHRS and CDR2 YFSETQ.

V is TRBV6-6 and J is TRBJ1-2, with D possibly matching TRBD1 (6 bases). Germline lookup yields CDR1 MNHNY and CDR2 SVGAGI (reference sequence). CDR3 length equals 16 residues. V gave up 5 bases and J gave up 1 base, with 17 bases separating them. The DNA for the CDR3 is TGTGCCAGCAGTACGACTCAGGGGTCCCTTAACTATGGCTACACCTTC. This encodes CASSTTQGSLNYGYTF.

The chain carries TRBV6-5 and TRBJ2-1, with 10 bases lining up with TRBD1. CDR1 is MNHEY, CDR2 SVGAGI, per germline. The V gene end was trimmed by 3 bases and the J gene end by 8 bases; junction bases not matched to a gene: 10. The CDR3 contains 16 residues. The chain's CDR3 is CASSYEYRDRGHEQFF. The CDR3 coding sequence is TGTGCCAGCAGTTATGAATACCGGGACAGGGGCCATGAGCAGTTCTTC.

This chain connects TRBV4-3 to TRBJ2-5, with D perhaps TRBD1 (5 bases). V lost 0 bases and J 5 bases, leaving 22 bases between the germline ends. From germline, CDR1 is LGHNA and CDR2 YSLEER. This CDR3 comprises 18 residues. DNA for the CDR3: TGCGCCAGCAGCCAAGAATTTGCCACATACTTCCGACAGGAGACCCAGTACTTC. It yields the protein CASSQEFATYFRQETQYF.